The 21 T cell receptor beta chains reported below all come from one sample, sequenced in a study of CD8+ T cells in alopecia areata. The authors extracted RNA and reverse transcribed it into cDNA as the sequencing template. Profiling relied on immunoSEQ multiplex PCR, and the TCRdb table lists in-frame clones only, not all of them. The table records around 120,000 clones, 35% to 40% of them present only once. The sequencing sample was made of CD4+ T cells sorted from blood. All receptors derive from a human donor with alopecia areata.

The chain has TRBV5-1 and TRBJ2-5; no definite D call. Per germline, CDR1 SGHRS and CDR2 YFSETQ. The CDR3 totals 12 residues. The ends were cut back, 4 bases at V and 4 bases at J, with 8 bases in the middle. The chain's CDR3 is CASSPGGETQYF. The CDR3 DNA follows: TGCGCCAGCAGCCCAGGTGGAGAGACCCAGTACTTC.

V and J are TRBV29-1 and TRBJ1-2; 7 nucleotides agree with TRBD1. CDR1 SQVTM and CDR2 ANQGSEA come from the germline V gene. Trimming took 6 bases from V and 7 from J; bases not matched to a gene: 14. This CDR3 spans 14 amino acids. The CDR3: CSVRLSDRASGYTF. CDR3 DNA: TGCAGCGTCCGACTTTCCGACAGGGCCTCTGGCTACACCTTC.

This rearrangement joins TRBV5-1 to TRBJ2-2, with 8 bases that match TRBD2. CDR3 size: 17 residues. Germline lookup yields CDR1 SGHRS and CDR2 YFSETQ. J lost 4 bases, V lost 4 bases, and 12 bases had no gene match. The CDR3 DNA follows: TGCGCCAGCAGCCACGAGGTTGCGGGAGGAAGCACCGGGGAGCTGTTTTTT. The encoded protein is CASSHEVAGGSTGELFF.

This clone was counted between two and nine times. The CDR3 coding sequence is TGTGCCATCTCGTCGGTAGCGGGAGGGCCTACCTACAATGAGCAGTTCTTC. Encoded protein: CAISSVAGGPTYNEQFF. The chain recombines TRBV7-9 with TRBJ2-1, with 11 nucleotides matching TRBD2. This CDR3 contains 17 residues. Trimming cost V 10 bases and J 2 bases; bases outside gene matches: 13. CDR1 is SEHNR and CDR2 is FQNEAQ in the germline V gene (reference sequence).

A word on this clone: Germline and junction disagree at one end, which may indicate a read error. This chain links TRBV20-1 with TRBJ2-1; no firm D call. This CDR3 is built from 10 residues. From germline, CDR1 is DFQATT and CDR2 SNEGSKA (reference sequence). The CDR3 nucleotides are TGCAGTGTAGAAGATTTAGGCCTGATCTTC. This sequence encodes CSVEDLGLIF.

The chain carries TRBV5-1 and TRBJ2-7; D possibly corresponds to TRBD1 (6 bases). The CDR3 contains 14 residues. Germline V gene data show CDR1 as SGHRS and CDR2 as YFSETQ. V dropped 0 bases and J dropped 6 bases, with 13 bases sitting between them. The CDR3 region has the DNA TGCGCCAGCAGCTTGGGGGGGCGCCCAGGCGAGCAGTACTTC. The encoded protein is CASSLGGRPGEQYF.

This clone was counted only a few times. The chain recombines TRBV30 with TRBJ1-1; 7 bases are a match to TRBD1. J gave up 2 bases and V 0 bases, and 9 bases lay outside the gene matches. The CDR3 consists of 16 residues. Germline CDR1 reads GTSNPN; CDR2 reads SVGIG (reference sequence). As DNA, the CDR3 is TGTGCCTGGAGTGTACCGGACAGGCGAAGCAACACTGAAGCTTTCTTT. Its translation: CAWSVPDRRSNTEAFF.

This clone was seen more than once but under ten times. V gene TRBV29-1 combines with J gene TRBJ2-7, with 7 bases that match TRBD2. The V gene end was trimmed by 4 bases and the J gene end by 13 bases; junction bases not matched to a gene: 10. CDR3 length equals 11 residues. Germline V gene sequence: CDR1 SQVTM, CDR2 ANQGSEA. In nucleotides, the CDR3 is TGCAGCGTTGCGATGGGAGGGACCCCCTACTTC. Its translation is CSVAMGGTPYF.

The V and J genes are TRBV29-1 and TRBJ2-3, with D possibly being TRBD2 (5 bases). V shed 3 bases and J shed 4 bases, with 11 bases lying between them. CDR3 length equals 13 residues. Germline CDR1 is SQVTM and CDR2 is ANQGSEA. The CDR3 DNA reads TGCAGCGTTGAGTTAACAGCGGCAGATACGCAGTATTTT. Amino acids: CSVELTAADTQYF.

DNA for the CDR3: TGTGCCTGGGGACTGGGACTATACAATGAGCAGTTCTTC. This translates into CAWGLGLYNEQFF. The chain carries TRBV30 and TRBJ2-1; 7 bases are shared with TRBD2. Germline V gene data show CDR1 as GTSNPN and CDR2 as SVGIG (reference sequence). The CDR3 covers 13 residues. V lost 5 bases to trimming and J lost 4 bases; unmatched junction nucleotides: 5.

This clone came up a few times. The gene calls are TRBV21-1 and TRBJ2-4; the table assigns TRBD2, which was not confirmed against the DNA. TRBV21-1 has pseudogene status. This CDR3 region has 14 residues. The CDR3 nucleotides are TGTGCCACGGCCCTAACGGGGGCCAAAAACATTCAGTACTTC. Encoded protein: CATALTGAKNIQYF.

This clone was counted between two and nine times. This chain links TRBV5-1 with TRBJ2-2; D possibly corresponds to TRBD1 (6 bases). The CDR3 runs to 15 residues. V was cut by 4 bases and J by 1 base, with 11 bases left in between. Germline V gene lookup returns CDR1 SGHRS and CDR2 YFSETQ. The chain's CDR3 is CASSLTGLNTGELFF. Written as DNA, the CDR3 is TGCGCCAGCAGCCTGACAGGCCTGAACACCGGGGAGCTGTTTTTT.

This clone was detected only once. This sequence joins TRBV11-2 and TRBJ1-2, with 10 bases lining up with TRBD1. The ends lost 3 bases at V and 3 bases at J; junction bases unmatched: 4. The germline V gene has CDR1 SGHAT and CDR2 FQNNGV. CDR3 length equals 15 residues. CDR3 sequence reads: CASSLAGTGDYGYTF. The DNA of the CDR3 is TGTGCCAGCAGCTTGGCCGGGACAGGGGACTATGGCTACACCTTC. The full variable domain, in which reference TRBV11-2 and TRBJ1-2 provide the parts outside the CDR3, is EAGVAQSPRYKIIEKRQSVAFWCNPISGHATLYWYQQILGQGPKLLIQFQNNGVVDDSQLPKDRFSAERLKGVDSTLKIQPAKLEDSAVYLCASSLAGTGDYGYTFGSGTRLTVV.

This chain connects TRBV7-2 to TRBJ2-7, with a weak D call TRBD2 (5 bases). In germline, CDR1 is SGHTA, CDR2 FQGNSA. V dropped 5 bases and J dropped 4 bases, with 18 bases sitting between them. This CDR3 comprises 15 residues. The CDR3 bases are TGTGCCAGCAGCCTTAAGCGGTTGGGTGGATACGAGCAGTACTTC. Translation gives CASSLKRLGGYEQYF.

V and J are TRBV30 and TRBJ2-1; TRBD2 is a possible D gene (6 bases). V was clipped by 0 bases and J by 6 bases, with 12 bases between them. The V gene's germline CDR1 is GTSNPN and CDR2 SVGIG (reference sequence). CDR3 size: 14 residues. CDR3 loop: CAWSVLDGGNEQFF. CDR3 nucleotide sequence: TGTGCCTGGAGTGTACTAGACGGGGGCAATGAGCAGTTCTTC.

The rearrangement uses TRBV6-5 and TRBJ1-2, with D perhaps matching TRBD1 (5 bases). This CDR3 spans 13 amino acids. The germline CDR1 and CDR2 sequences are MNHEY and SVGAGI. V was pared by 4 bases and J by 4 bases, with 10 bases between. The CDR3 sequence is CASSFGASYGYTF. The CDR3 coding sequence is TGTGCCAGCAGTTTCGGGGCCAGCTATGGCTACACCTTC.

This chain links TRBV5-1 with TRBJ2-7; maybe TRBD1 (6 bases). Germline V gene data show CDR1 as SGHRS and CDR2 as YFSETQ. V was clipped by 2 bases and J by 2 bases, with 11 bases between them. The CDR3 spans 14 residues. CDR3 region: CASSFAGAAYEQYF. For the CDR3, the DNA is TGCGCCAGCAGCTTCGCAGGGGCGGCCTACGAGCAGTACTTC.

The chain's CDR3 is CSVFAGGVGSYEQYF. CDR3 coding DNA: TGCAGCGTTTTTGCAGGGGGGGTCGGGTCCTACGAGCAGTACTTC. The V call is TRBV29-1, the J call TRBJ2-7; D may correspond to TRBD1 or TRBD2 (7 bases each). The V gene's germline CDR1 is SQVTM and CDR2 ANQGSEA. This CDR3 has 15 amino acids. The V end lost 5 bases, the J end lost 1 base, and 18 bases lay between the germline ends.

This clone was recorded a few times. J is TRBJ2-5 and V is TRBV5-1; TRBD2 matches 7 bases. Looked up from germline, CDR1 is SGHRS and CDR2 is YFSETQ. The V gene end was trimmed by 1 base and the J gene end by 3 bases; junction bases not matched to a gene: 3. CDR3 length: 14 residues. The CDR3 sequence: CASSLRLAEETQYF. Here the CDR3 DNA reads TGCGCCAGCAGCTTGCGTCTAGCGGAAGAGACCCAGTACTTC.

The chain combines TRBV7-9 with TRBJ2-7, with D tentatively TRBD2 (5 bases). The CDR3 has 17 amino acids. V lost 1 base to trimming and J lost 2 bases, with 18 bases between them. Germline loops: CDR1 SEHNR, CDR2 FQNEAQ (reference sequence). The CDR3: CASSLGQDSAGPYEQYF. Here the CDR3 DNA reads TGTGCCAGCAGCTTAGGCCAGGACTCCGCCGGACCCTACGAGCAGTACTTC.

CDR3 nucleotides: TGTGCCAGCAAAAAACAGGGGGCTCGAGAGACCCAGTACTTC. Encoded protein: CASKKQGARETQYF. The chain has TRBV28 and TRBJ2-5; 9 bases map to TRBD1. V shed 7 bases, J shed 4 bases, and the junction held 7 bases outside the gene matches. Germline CDR1 and CDR2: MDHEN and SYDVKM. The CDR3 contains 14 residues.